A selection of T cell receptor beta chains follows, all from one sample in a study of immune heterogeneity within non-small cell lung tumors. TCRdb itself ran the multiplex PCR reads through MiXCR, one entry per CDR3 protein. The data contain 20,000 to 25,000 distinct CDR3 sequences, about 25% of them singletons. Sequenced material: lung tumor tissue. These receptors originate from a man aged 35 to 55 with non-small cell lung cancer. The CDR3 runs from the conserved cysteine through the conserved F or W. A D gene is named only where the DNA matches it firmly. Size tells how often a clone was seen (once, few, many) or the class of an expanded clone, and some rows leave it out.

V	D	size	J	DNA	CDR3
TRBV11-3	TRBD2	many	TRBJ2-7	TGTGCCAGCACCAAGCGGGAGGGCAACGAGCAGTACTTC	CASTKREGNEQYF
TRBV11-3	TRBD2	many	TRBJ2-1	TGTGCCAGCAGCTCCGGGGGGGATCTTAACAATGAGCAGTTCTTC	CASSSGGDLNNEQFF
TRBV11-2	TRBD1	medium-sized	TRBJ1-6	TGTGCCAGCAGCACCGGGACAGGGTATTCACCCCTCCACTTT	CASSTGTGYSPLHF
TRBV18	-	-	TRBJ1-6	TGTGTCAGCTCACCTACAGGCAGTGAATCACCCCTCCACTTT	CVSSPTGSESPLHF
TRBV5-4	TRBD2	few	TRBJ2-1	TGTGCCAGCAGCTCAATAGCGGGAACAGACAATGAGCAGTTCTTC	CASSSIAGTDNEQFF
TRBV28	-	medium-sized	TRBJ1-5	TGTGCCAGCAGTTTGGGGACCGGGACACATAATCAGCCCCAGCATTTT	CASSLGTGTHNQPQHF
TRBV4-3	-	once	TRBJ1-1	TGCGCCAGCAGCCAAGACGGGCAGATGAACACTGAAGCTTTCTTT	CASSQDGQMNTEAFF
TRBV27	TRBD1	-	TRBJ2-2	TGTGCCAGCAGTTTCGGGACAGGGGACACCGGGGAGCTGTTTTTT	CASSFGTGDTGELFF
TRBV6-1	TRBD1	many	TRBJ2-3	TGTGCCAGCAGTCCCCCCACCGGGACAGCAGACACAGATACGCAGTATTTT	CASSPPTGTADTDTQYF
TRBV7-3	-	-	TRBJ2-1	TGTGCCAGCAAGCGGTCTTTACTGACTAGTAGCTATGAGCAGTTCTTC	CASKRSLLTSSYEQFF
TRBV5-5	-	few	TRBJ1-1	TGTGCCAGCAGTACGGTGGAGGTTGCTGAAGCTTTCTTT	CASSTVEVAEAFF
TRBV7-6	-	many	TRBJ1-1	TGTGCCAGCAGCAGAGTGATGAACACTGAAGCTTTCTTT	CASSRVMNTEAFF
TRBV12-3/TRBV12-4	-	many	TRBJ1-1	TGTGCCAGCGCTCCGGGGGTCATCCCGAACACTGAAGCTTTCTTT	CASAPGVIPNTEAFF
TRBV2	-	many	TRBJ2-1	TGTGCCAGCAAGAGGATCGGGGAGTTCTTC	CASKRIGEFF
TRBV20-1	-	many	TRBJ1-2	TGCAGTGCTAACGGCAACTATGGCTACACCTTC	CSANGNYGYTF
TRBV11-2	TRBD1	medium-sized	TRBJ2-3	TGTGCCAGCAGCTTATCAGGGGGCGCCCGTCCAGATACGCAGTATTTT	CASSLSGGARPDTQYF
TRBV5-8	-	few	TRBJ2-3	TGTGCCAGCAGGCGAGGTGGAGATACGCAGTATTTT	CASRRGGDTQYF
TRBV7-2	TRBD2	few	TRBJ2-1	TGTGCCAGCAGCCGTAGCACCGGGACTAGCAACTACAATGAGCAGTTCTTC	CASSRSTGTSNYNEQFF
TRBV7-3	TRBD1	medium-sized	TRBJ1-2	TGTGCCAGCAGCTCCGGGACAGGTTCGGGCTACACCTTC	CASSSGTGSGYTF
TRBV7-9	-	few	TRBJ1-1	TGTGCCAGCAGCGCCACCTCATTGGACACTGAAGCTTTCTTT	CASSATSLDTEAFF
TRBV20-1	TRBD1	many	TRBJ2-2	TGCAGTGCTAGACCAACAGCCGGACAGGGGGCCGGGGAGCTGTTTTTT	CSARPTAGQGAGELFF
TRBV11-2	TRBD1	few	TRBJ1-5	TGTGCCAGCAGCTTGGACAGGAATCAGCCCCAGCATTTT	CASSLDRNQPQHF
TRBV18	-	-	TRBJ2-1	TGTTCCAGCTCATCTGGAAAGGGCAATGAGCAGTTCTTC	CSSSSGKGNEQFF
TRBV11-2	-	medium-sized	TRBJ2-7	TGTGCCAGCAGCGGCTCGGAGTATTACTACGAGCAGTACTTC	CASSGSEYYYEQYF
TRBV30	-	-	TRBJ1-5	TGTGCCTTGAGTGTATCGGGCGATCAGCCCCAGCATTTT	CALSVSGDQPQHF
TRBV6-5	-	many	TRBJ1-1	TGTGCCAGCAGTTACGACATTCAGCGGGCTGAAGCTTTCTTT	CASSYDIQRAEAFF
TRBV7-9	-	-	TRBJ2-1	TGTGCCAGCAGCTCGAGGGGAAATGTCTACAATGAGCAGTTCTTC	CASSSRGNVYNEQFF
TRBV20-1	TRBD2	many	TRBJ2-7	TGCAGTGCTAGTAGGACTAGCGTGTCCTACGAGCAGTACTTC	CSASRTSVSYEQYF
TRBV7-2	-	many	TRBJ1-5	TGTGCCAGCAGCTTAGGCAGCCAGGTCCAGCCCCAGCATTTT	CASSLGSQVQPQHF
TRBV4-1	-	-	TRBJ2-1	TGCGCCAGCAGCCAAGTGTGGGGCATGAGGGTCAATGAGCAGTTCTTC	CASSQVWGMRVNEQFF
TRBV10-1	TRBD2	many	TRBJ2-3	TGCGCCAGCAGTGCGCCGGGACTAGCGACAGATACGCAGTATTTT	CASSAPGLATDTQYF
TRBV20-1	-	few	TRBJ1-2	TGCAGTGCTCCAACAGGAGACTATGGCTACACCTTC	CSAPTGDYGYTF
TRBV6-5	-	-	TRBJ2-2	TGTGCCAGCAGTTCCCCAGGGCTCGTTGAAACCGGGGAACTGTTTTTT	CASSSPGLVETGELFF
TRBV11-3	-	many	TRBJ1-1	TGTGCCAGCAGCTTAGGGGGCGCATACACTGAAGCTTTCTTT	CASSLGGAYTEAFF
TRBV6-1	-	many	TRBJ1-6	TGTGCCAGCAGTAGGACAGATGGGAATTCACCCCTCCACTTT	CASSRTDGNSPLHF
TRBV4-3	TRBD1	-	TRBJ2-7	TGCGCCAGCAGCCAAGATCGTGCAGGGGGCGGATACGAGCAGTACTTC	CASSQDRAGGGYEQYF
TRBV6-5	TRBD2	-	TRBJ2-2	TGTGCCAGCAGTTACATCCCATCCCAAAGCGGGAGGGTCTTCGGGGAGCTGTTTTTT	CASSYIPSQSGRVFGELFF
TRBV20-1	TRBD2	-	TRBJ2-1	TGCAGTGCTATGGCGGGGGATATATGGGGTGAGCAGTTCTTC	CSAMAGDIWGEQFF
TRBV24-1	TRBD2	many	TRBJ2-1	TGTGCCACCAGTGATTTAGGCGGGAGTGGTTACAATGAGCAGTTCTTC	CATSDLGGSGYNEQFF
TRBV10-2	-	few	TRBJ2-7	TGCGCCAGCAGTGAAGGGGGATTCGGCGAGCAGTACTTC	CASSEGGFGEQYF
TRBV20-1	TRBD2	few	TRBJ2-5	TGCAGTGCTAGCCCCCTAGCGGGAGCGCAGGAGACCCAGTACTTC	CSASPLAGAQETQYF